Listed below are T cell receptor beta chains from one sample, sequenced in a study of Graves' ophthalmopathy and Graves' hyperthyroidism. TCRdb passed the multiplex PCR reads through MiXCR, listing each CDR3 protein once. The sample lists 500,000 to 700,000 distinct CDR3 sequences; 39% were seen once. The sample consisted of peripheral blood or thyroid tissue (not recorded which). These receptors originate from an adult man with Graves' hyperthyroidism. Each CDR3 is given with its conserved first and last residue. The D gene is left open where the match is weak. Size values are once, few and many counts, or a class for expanded clones, and some rows have none.

v_gene	len	d_gene	abundance	j_gene	CDR3nt	CDR3aa
TRBV2	12	NA	NA	TRBJ2-1	TGTGCCAGCAGCCCGGGCTCCCTAAAGCAGTTCTTC	CASSPGSLKQFF
TRBV5-8	16	NA	NA	TRBJ1-4	TGTGCCAGCAGCTTGGATGAAACAGGGTGGGGTGAAAAACTGTTTTTT	CASSLDETGWGEKLFF
TRBV25-1	12	NA	many	TRBJ2-2	TGTGCCAGCAGTGTACGGACCGGGGAGCTGTTTTTT	CASSVRTGELFF
TRBV16	14	NA	many	TRBJ1-1	TGTGCCAGCAGCCAATTGCCCCGGGACACTGAAGCTTTCTTT	CASSQLPRDTEAFF
TRBV7-8	14	NA	NA	TRBJ2-7	TGTGCCAGCAGCCAAACGCGGGTGGGTGGTGAGCAGTACTTC	CASSQTRVGGEQYF
TRBV6-6	18	TRBD2	NA	TRBJ2-6	TGTGCCAGCAGTTACTCCTTAGCGGGGGGCACTGGGGCCAACGTCCTGACTTTC	CASSYSLAGGTGANVLTF
TRBV5-8	14	NA	many	TRBJ1-5	TGTGCCAGCAGCTTGGCAGGTTGGGGTCAGCCCCAGCATTTT	CASSLAGWGQPQHF
TRBV24-1	15	NA	few	TRBJ2-5	TGTGCCACCAGTGATCCTCGGACAGTGGGGGAGACCCAGTACTTC	CATSDPRTVGETQYF
TRBV7-2	14	NA	NA	TRBJ2-2	TGTGCCAGCAGCTGGGAGAGGGTCACCGGGGAGCTGTTTTTT	CASSWERVTGELFF
TRBV20-1	13	NA	few	TRBJ2-3	TGCAGTGCGGTTGTCAGCAGCACAGATACGCAGTATTTT	CSAVVSSTDTQYF
TRBV2	16	TRBD2	NA	TRBJ2-3	TGTGCCAGCAGTGCCCGGACTAGCGGGGTCACAGATACGCAGTATTTT	CASSARTSGVTDTQYF
TRBV20-1	16	TRBD1	NA	TRBJ1-2	TGCAGTGCTAGACCGGGACAGGGCCACTTTAACTATGGCTACACCTTC	CSARPGQGHFNYGYTF
TRBV7-9	13	NA	NA	TRBJ2-3	TGTGCCAGCAGCTTAGACCTGGTAGATACGCAGTATTTT	CASSLDLVDTQYF
TRBV10-3	14	TRBD1	many	TRBJ2-5	TGTGCCATCAGTGATGAGGGACAGAGAGAGACCCAGTACTTC	CAISDEGQRETQYF
TRBV4-2	16	NA	many	TRBJ2-7	TGTGCCAGCAGCCAAGATGGTTTGGGGGTCTCCTACGAGCAGTACTTC	CASSQDGLGVSYEQYF
TRBV5-1	14	NA	NA	TRBJ2-3	TGCGCCAGCAGCTTGCCGGGTTTCACAGATACGCAGTATTTT	CASSLPGFTDTQYF
TRBV2	18	TRBD1	many	TRBJ1-5	TGTGCCAGCAGTGGGACAGGGGCAAACGGCATTAGCAATCAGCCCCAGCATTTT	CASSGTGANGISNQPQHF
TRBV7-2	14	TRBD2	few	TRBJ2-7	TGTGCCAGCGGATTAGCGGGGAGCTCCTACGAGCAGTACTTC	CASGLAGSSYEQYF
TRBV5-1	18	TRBD2	NA	TRBJ2-2	TGCGCCAGCAGCCCCCTGGGACTAGCGGGAATAGGCACCGGGGAGCTGTTTTTT	CASSPLGLAGIGTGELFF
TRBV24-1	16	NA	many	TRBJ2-6	TGTGCCACCAGTGATTCAGGGACGGGTGGGGCCAACGTCCTGACTTTC	CATSDSGTGGANVLTF
TRBV7-8	17	TRBD1	NA	TRBJ2-7	TGTGCCAGCAGCTTATTCCCCCGGGACAGGGGGGACTACGAGCAGTACTTC	CASSLFPRDRGDYEQYF
TRBV19	13	NA	NA	TRBJ2-3	TGTGCCAGTAGTAATGCCCGCACAGATACGCAGTATTTT	CASSNARTDTQYF
TRBV6-1	13	TRBD1	NA	TRBJ1-5	TGTGCCCCGGGACAGGGGGTCAATCAGCCCCAGCATTTT	CAPGQGVNQPQHF
TRBV7-9	15	NA	NA	TRBJ2-5	TGTGCCAGCAGCTTAGCGGGCGGGGGCGCAGATACGCAGTACTTC	CASSLAGGGADTQYF
TRBV10-3	13	NA	many	TRBJ1-2	TGTGCCATCACCCAACAGGGCCCCTATGGCTACACCTTC	CAITQQGPYGYTF
TRBV6-5	15	TRBD2	few	TRBJ2-6	TGTGCCAGCCTCACAACTAGCGACGGGGCCAACGTCCTGACTTTC	CASLTTSDGANVLTF
TRBV12-3/TRBV12-4	14	NA	NA	TRBJ1-4	TGTGCCAGCAGCCAGGGACTAGCCGAAGATCGGTTGTTTTTT	CASSQGLAEDRLFF
TRBV7-2	19	TRBD1	NA	TRBJ1-1	TGTGCCAGCAGCTTCACAGGGGGCGCGAACACCGGTGGGGGCACTGAAGCTTTCTTT	CASSFTGGANTGGGTEAFF
TRBV12-3/TRBV12-4	17	NA	many	TRBJ1-5	TGTGCCAGCAGTTTAGCATCCACTTATAATAGCAATCAGCCCCAGCATTTT	CASSLASTYNSNQPQHF
TRBV5-3	12	NA	NA	TRBJ2-7	TGTGTCAGTAGTTCGGGTCGCTACGAGCAGTACTTC	CVSSSGRYEQYF
TRBV2	16	TRBD1	NA	TRBJ1-6	TGTGCCAGCAGTGAGGAAGGGACAGCCCATTATTCACCCCTCCACTTT	CASSEEGTAHYSPLHF
TRBV12-3/TRBV12-4	15	NA	NA	TRBJ1-4	TGTGCCAGCAGTTTTTTGGGACTAGCGGGTGGAAAACTGTTTTTT	CASSFLGLAGGKLFF
TRBV7-8	19	TRBD1	many	TRBJ2-6	TGTGCCAGCAGCCATCATCCGGGACAGGATCTCTCTGGGGCCAACGTCCTGACTTTC	CASSHHPGQDLSGANVLTF
TRBV27	13	NA	NA	TRBJ1-5	TGTGCCAGCAGTTTATCAACAGAGCAGCCCCAGCATTTT	CASSLSTEQPQHF
TRBV4-2	13	NA	few	TRBJ1-4	TGTGCCAGCAGCCAACAGGGGAATGAAAAACTGTTTTTT	CASSQQGNEKLFF
TRBV10-3	15	NA	once	TRBJ2-3	TGTGCCATCAGTGAAATCCAGGGGAGCACAGATACGCAGTATTTT	CAISEIQGSTDTQYF
TRBV29-1	13	NA	many	TRBJ1-2	TGCAGCGTTGAGGCAGGGGCAGGCTATGGCTACACCTTC	CSVEAGAGYGYTF
TRBV10-1	14	TRBD1	NA	TRBJ2-3	TGCGCCAGCAGTGAGCAAACAGGGGCAGATACGCAGTATTTT	CASSEQTGADTQYF
TRBV25-1	14	NA	NA	TRBJ1-2	TGTGCCAGCAGTGAATCGACAGTTCGGCATGGCTACACCTTC	CASSESTVRHGYTF
TRBV25-1	14	TRBD1	many	TRBJ1-1	TGTGCCAGCAGTGAGACAGGGGGCAGGACTGAAGCTTTCTTT	CASSETGGRTEAFF
TRBV29-1	13	NA	NA	TRBJ1-3	TGCAGCGTTGAGCTAGCCGTGGGAAACACCATATATTTT	CSVELAVGNTIYF
TRBV20-1	12	NA	NA	TRBJ1-1	TGCAGTGCTATATCGCGGGACACTGAAGCTTTCTTT	CSAISRDTEAFF
TRBV20-1	17	NA	NA	TRBJ2-7	TGCAGTGCTAGAGATCTTTTCGGCGTTGCTACCCCATATCTTCAGTACTTC	CSARDLFGVATPYLQYF
TRBV7-6	16	NA	NA	TRBJ1-1	TGTGCCAGCAGTTTCGGCAGGGTAGGGTTCGGCACTGAAGCTTTCTTT	CASSFGRVGFGTEAFF
TRBV2	14	NA	many	TRBJ2-2	TGTGCCATCCCATTACCGGGACACACCGGGGAGCTGTTTTTT	CAIPLPGHTGELFF
TRBV6-6	14	TRBD1	many	TRBJ1-1	TGTGCCAGCAGCAGCAGGGGGGCGGGCACTGAAGCTTTCTTT	CASSSRGAGTEAFF
TRBV5-1	15	NA	many	TRBJ1-6	TGCGCCAGTTCTTATTCGGCGGGGGGAGATTCACCCCTCCACTTT	CASSYSAGGDSPLHF
TRBV7-7	15	NA	NA	TRBJ1-2	TGTGCTAGCAGCTTGACTTACTCACGGGCAGGTGGCTACACCTTC	CASSLTYSRAGGYTF
TRBV20-1	16	TRBD2	many	TRBJ2-7	TGCAGTGCTAGAGATAGACTAGCGAGGAGCTCCTACGAGCAGTACTTC	CSARDRLARSSYEQYF
TRBV13	15	TRBD1	NA	TRBJ2-2	TGTGCCAGCAGCTTCCGGGACAGGGTGTCCGGGGAGCTGTTTTTT	CASSFRDRVSGELFF
TRBV12-3/TRBV12-4	15	TRBD1	many	TRBJ2-7	TGTGCCAGCAGTTTATTGGGACAGGGGGATCGGGAGCAGTACTTC	CASSLLGQGDREQYF
TRBV4-1	14	NA	few	TRBJ2-7	TGCGCCAGCAGCCAAGTCGACAGGGACTACGAGCAATACTTC	CASSQVDRDYEQYF
TRBV10-3	16	TRBD1	many	TRBJ1-6	TGTGCCATCAGTGAGGCGGACAGGGTCTATAATTCACCCCTCCACTTT	CAISEADRVYNSPLHF
TRBV15	15	NA	NA	TRBJ1-2	TGTGCCACCAGCAGAGAGACTAGGGGTCTCTATGGCTACACCTTC	CATSRETRGLYGYTF